This T cell receptor (beta chain) originates from a study of T cell repertoires in cytomegalovirus infection. About the study: TCR beta signatures that were public indicated CMV infection and matching HLA type. Study-wide results and caveats: In two of eight donors, the top clonotype was HLA-C-restricted CMV-specific.

TCRdb processed the reads anew with MiXCR; each CDR3 protein has one entry. The sample shows over 450,000 distinct CDR3 sequences, over 9% of them seen only once. This clonotype was picked up a small number of times. As yet, its antigen is unknown. This clonotype originated in a human donor in good health (CMV status not recorded). Some clones in this sample may be carry-over from other donors' samples. The sample comprised PBMCs.

CDR3 nucleotides: TGTGCCAGCAGGGCGGGACAGCTGAACACTGAAGCTTTCTTT. The encoded protein is CASRAGQLNTEAFF. The chain carries TRBV7-9 and TRBJ1-1; 7 bases fit TRBD1. V shed 6 bases and J 0 bases; nucleotides not matched to a gene: 4. The CDR3 has 14 amino acids. Germline CDR1 reads SEHNR; CDR2 reads FQNEAQ (reference sequence).